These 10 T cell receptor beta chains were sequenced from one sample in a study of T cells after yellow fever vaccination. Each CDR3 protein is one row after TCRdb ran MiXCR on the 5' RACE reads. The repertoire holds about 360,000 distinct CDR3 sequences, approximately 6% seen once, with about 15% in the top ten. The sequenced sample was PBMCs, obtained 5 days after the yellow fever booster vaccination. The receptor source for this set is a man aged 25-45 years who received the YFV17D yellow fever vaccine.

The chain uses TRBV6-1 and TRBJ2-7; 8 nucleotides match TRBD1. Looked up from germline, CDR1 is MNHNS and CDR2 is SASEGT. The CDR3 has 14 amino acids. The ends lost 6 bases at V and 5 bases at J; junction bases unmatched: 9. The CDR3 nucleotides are TGTGCCAGCAGGGATTCAGGGGGCGCAAACGAGCAGTACTTC. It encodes CASRDSGGANEQYF.

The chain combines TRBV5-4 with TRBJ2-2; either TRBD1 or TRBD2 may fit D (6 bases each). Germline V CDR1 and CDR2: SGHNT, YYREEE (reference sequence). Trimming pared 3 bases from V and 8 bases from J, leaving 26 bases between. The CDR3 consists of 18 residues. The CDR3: CASSWGASHPAQVGELFF. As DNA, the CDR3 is TGTGCCAGCAGCTGGGGGGCGAGTCACCCTGCTCAAGTAGGGGAGCTGTTTTTT. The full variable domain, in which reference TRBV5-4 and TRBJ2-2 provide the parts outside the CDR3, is ETGVTQSPTHLIKTRGQQVTLRCSSQSGHNTVSWYQQALGQGPQFIFQYYREEENGRGNFPPRFSGLQFPNYSSELNVNALELDDSALYLCASSWGASHPAQVGELFFGEGSRLTVL.

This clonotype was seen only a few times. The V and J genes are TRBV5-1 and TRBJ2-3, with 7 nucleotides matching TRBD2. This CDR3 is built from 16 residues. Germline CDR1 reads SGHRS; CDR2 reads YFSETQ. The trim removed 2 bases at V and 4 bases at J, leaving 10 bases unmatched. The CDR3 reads CASSLRAGLSADTQYF. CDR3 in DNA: TGCGCCAGCAGCTTAAGAGCGGGACTTTCTGCAGATACGCAGTATTTT.

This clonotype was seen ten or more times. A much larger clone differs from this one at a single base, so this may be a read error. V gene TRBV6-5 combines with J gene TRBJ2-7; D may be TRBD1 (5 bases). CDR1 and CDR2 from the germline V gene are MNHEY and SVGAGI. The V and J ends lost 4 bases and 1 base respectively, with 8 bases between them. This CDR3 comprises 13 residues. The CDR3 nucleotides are TGTGCCAGCAGTTTCCAGGGTTCCTACGAGCAGTACTTC. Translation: CASSFQGSYEQYF.

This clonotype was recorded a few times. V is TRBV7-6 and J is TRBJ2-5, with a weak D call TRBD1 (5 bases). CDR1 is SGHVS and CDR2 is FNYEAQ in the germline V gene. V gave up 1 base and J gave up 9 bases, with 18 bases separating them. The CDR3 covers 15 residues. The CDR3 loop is CASSLDNRQLRSQYF. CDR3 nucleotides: TGTGCCAGCAGCTTAGATAATAGACAGCTTCGTTCCCAGTACTTC.

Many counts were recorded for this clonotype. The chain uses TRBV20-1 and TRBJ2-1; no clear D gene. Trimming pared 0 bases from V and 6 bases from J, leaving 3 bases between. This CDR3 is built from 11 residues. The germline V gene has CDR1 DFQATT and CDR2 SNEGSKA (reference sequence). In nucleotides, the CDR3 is TGCAGTGCTAGAGACGGCAATGAGCAGTTCTTC. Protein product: CSARDGNEQFF.

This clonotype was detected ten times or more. CDR3 protein: CSARSGLGNQPQHF. The CDR3 nucleotides read TGCAGTGCTAGATCGGGGCTCGGCAATCAGCCCCAGCATTTT. The chain links TRBV20-1 to TRBJ1-5; a possible D gene is TRBD1 (5 bases). This CDR3 contains 14 residues. Trimming removed 2 bases from V and 2 bases from J, with 10 bases in between. Germline CDR1 and CDR2: DFQATT and SNEGSKA (reference sequence).

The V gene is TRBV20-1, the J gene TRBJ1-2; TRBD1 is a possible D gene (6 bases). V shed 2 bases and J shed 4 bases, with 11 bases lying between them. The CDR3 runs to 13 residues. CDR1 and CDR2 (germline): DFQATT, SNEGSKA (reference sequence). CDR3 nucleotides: TGCAGTGCTAGACCACAGGGAGGCTATGGCTACACCTTC. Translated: CSARPQGGYGYTF.

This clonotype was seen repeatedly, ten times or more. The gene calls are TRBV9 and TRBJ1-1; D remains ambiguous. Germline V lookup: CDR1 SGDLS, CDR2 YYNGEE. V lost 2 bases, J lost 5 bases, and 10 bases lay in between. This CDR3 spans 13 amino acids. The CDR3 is CASSVGRETEAFF. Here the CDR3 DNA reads TGTGCCAGCAGCGTCGGGAGGGAGACTGAAGCTTTCTTT.

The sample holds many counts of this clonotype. The CDR3 loop is CASSRYQVPDEAFF. CDR3 in DNA: TGTGCCAGCAGCCGATATCAGGTTCCGGATGAAGCTTTCTTT. This chain links TRBV7-2 with TRBJ1-1; no clear D gene. Germline lookup yields CDR1 SGHTA and CDR2 FQGNSA. The V end was cut by 5 bases, the J end by 7 bases, with 17 bases between. The CDR3 length is 14 residues.